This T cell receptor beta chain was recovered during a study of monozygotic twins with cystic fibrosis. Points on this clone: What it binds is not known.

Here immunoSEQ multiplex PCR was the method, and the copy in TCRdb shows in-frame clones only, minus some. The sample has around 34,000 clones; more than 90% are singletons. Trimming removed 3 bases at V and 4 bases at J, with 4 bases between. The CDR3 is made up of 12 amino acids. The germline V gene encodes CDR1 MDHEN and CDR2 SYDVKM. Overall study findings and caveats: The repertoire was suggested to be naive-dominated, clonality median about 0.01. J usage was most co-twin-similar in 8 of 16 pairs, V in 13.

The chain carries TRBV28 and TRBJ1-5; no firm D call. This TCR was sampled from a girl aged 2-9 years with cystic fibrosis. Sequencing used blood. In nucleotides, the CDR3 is TGTGCCAGCAGTTTTCTGAATCAGCCCCAGCATTTT. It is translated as CASSFLNQPQHF.